The 27 T cell receptor beta chains given below trace back to one sample, sequenced in a study of T cell repertoires in cytomegalovirus infection. MiXCR, applied by TCRdb to the reads, yields one record per CDR3 protein. The data contain under 200,000 distinct CDR3 sequences, roughly 17% of them singletons. The specimen sequenced was CD8+ T cells from PBMCs. All receptors come from a human donor in good health (CMV status not recorded). Some clones in this sample may be carry-over from other donors' samples.

The chain has TRBV29-1 and TRBJ2-7; a possible D gene is TRBD1 (5 bases). V was clipped by 5 bases and J by 2 bases, with 10 bases between them. The CDR3 is made up of 12 amino acids. Germline V CDR1 and CDR2: SQVTM, ANQGSEA. The CDR3 DNA follows: TGCAGCGTTCGAGGCAGGGCCTACGAGCAGTACTTC. This encodes CSVRGRAYEQYF.

This clonotype was picked up many times. The rearrangement links TRBV7-2 to TRBJ2-7; TRBD2 agrees at 7 bases. The J segment lost 5 bases and the V segment lost 6 bases, leaving 13 bases of the junction unmatched. The CDR3 extends over 15 amino acids. The germline V gene encodes CDR1 SGHTA and CDR2 FQGNSA. CDR3 sequence reads: CASRPSALAFHEQYF. In DNA form, the CDR3 reads TGTGCCAGCAGACCCTCGGCACTAGCGTTCCACGAGCAGTACTTC.

This sequence joins TRBV6-2 or TRBV6-3 and TRBJ2-5, with 9 bases lining up with TRBD2. The CDR3 spans 16 residues. With 6 bases clipped from V and 2 bases from J, the junction kept 10 bases outside the gene matches. Germline lookup yields CDR1 MNHEY and CDR2 SVGEGT. The CDR3 DNA sequence: TGTGCCAGCAGCTCCGAAGCGGGGGGCCTTCAAGAGACCCAGTACTTC. Its translation: CASSSEAGGLQETQYF.

The genes are TRBV29-1 and TRBJ2-7, with unresolved D. V dropped 1 base and J dropped 5 bases, with 15 bases sitting between them. This CDR3 contains 14 residues. Germline lookup yields CDR1 SQVTM and CDR2 ANQGSEA. The CDR3 DNA follows: TGCAGCGTTGAAGGCCCAGGCGATTTCGACGAGCAGTACTTC. Protein: CSVEGPGDFDEQYF.

The chain uses TRBV7-9 and TRBJ2-3; 7 positions agree with TRBD2. After removal of 5 bases from V and 3 bases from J, the junction contained 11 bases not matched to a gene. The germline V gene encodes CDR1 SEHNR and CDR2 FQNEAQ (reference sequence). This CDR3 is built from 16 residues. CDR3 coding DNA: TGTGCCAGCAGCACCCGGACTAGTTGGGGGACAGATACGCAGTATTTT. Its protein product is CASSTRTSWGTDTQYF.

A few counts support this clonotype. The chain combines TRBV5-5 with TRBJ2-7; 9 nucleotides agree with TRBD1. The CDR3 consists of 15 residues. Germline loops: CDR1 SGHKS, CDR2 YYEKEE (reference sequence). V gave up 2 bases and J gave up 2 bases; unmatched junction bases: 5. This CDR3 reads CASSFEDRGAYEQYF. DNA for the CDR3: TGTGCCAGCAGCTTTGAGGACAGGGGTGCCTACGAGCAGTACTTC. The full variable domain, rest sourced from reference TRBV5-5 and TRBJ2-7, is DAGVTQSPTHLIKTRGQQVTLRCSPISGHKSVSWYQQVLGQGPQFIFQYYEKEERGRGNFPDRFSARQFPNYSSELNVNALLLGDSALYLCASSFEDRGAYEQYFGPGTRLTVT.

This clonotype was picked up a small number of times. The V gene is TRBV12-3 or TRBV12-4, the J gene TRBJ1-4, with no clear D. The CDR3 length is 13 residues. Trimming removed 4 bases from V and 8 bases from J, with 11 bases in between. The CDR3 region is CASSSPASEKLFF. Written as DNA, the CDR3 is TGTGCCAGCAGTTCCCCAGCAAGCGAAAAACTGTTTTTT.

This clonotype appeared a single time. The chain recombines TRBV20-1 with TRBJ2-2, with 8 bases matching TRBD1. The germline V gene encodes CDR1 DFQATT and CDR2 SNEGSKA (reference sequence). Losses at the gene ends were 3 bases for V and 1 base for J; bases not matched to a gene: 1. The CDR3 has 14 residues. The CDR3 DNA reads TGCAGTGCTAGGGACAGGGTGAACACCGGGGAGCTGTTTTTT. Translating gives CSARDRVNTGELFF.

This clonotype was observed a handful of times. The CDR3 DNA is TGTGCCAGCCGAGCGGGGCTCACTGAAGCTTTCTTT. This translates into CASRAGLTEAFF. The chain links TRBV25-1 to TRBJ1-1; D perhaps matches TRBD1 (5 bases). V dropped 8 bases and J dropped 4 bases, with 11 bases sitting between them. Germline assignment: CDR1 MGHDK and CDR2 SYGVNS. This CDR3 is 12 amino acids long.

The chain is built from TRBV12-3 or TRBV12-4 and TRBJ1-1, with unresolved D. The CDR3 is 15 amino acids. Trimming removed 6 bases at V and 0 bases at J, with 14 bases between. CDR3 in DNA: TGTGCCAGCAGCCCAAGACACGATATGAACACTGAAGCTTTCTTT. This translates into CASSPRHDMNTEAFF.

This clonotype was observed a handful of times. The V call is TRBV10-3, the J call TRBJ2-3; no clear D gene. CDR3 length equals 16 residues. Germline CDR1 ENHRY, CDR2 SYGVKD. V lost 0 bases and J lost 0, with 10 bases in between. The CDR3 loop reads CAISESRTHSTDTQYF. The CDR3, as DNA: TGTGCCATCAGTGAGTCGAGGACCCATAGCACAGATACGCAGTATTTT.

This clonotype came up a few times. The CDR3 DNA sequence: TGTGCCAGCAGTTTGGAAACAAGAGGGACAGACAATGAGCAGTTCTTC. Its protein is CASSLETRGTDNEQFF. The V and J genes are TRBV28 and TRBJ2-1; TRBD1 matches 7 bases. With 3 bases clipped from V and 5 bases from J, the junction kept 10 bases outside the gene matches. CDR1 is MDHEN, CDR2 SYDVKM, per germline. The CDR3 is 16 residues long.

In its sample, this clonotype was seen a few times. V and J are TRBV2 and TRBJ1-1; a weak D match, TRBD1 (6 bases). The V end was cut by 2 bases, the J end by 0 bases, with 13 bases between. Germline lookup yields CDR1 SNHLY and CDR2 FYNNEI. This CDR3 region has 16 residues. The CDR3: CASSERKTGVNTEAFF. DNA of the CDR3: TGTGCCAGCAGTGAAAGAAAGACAGGAGTGAACACTGAAGCTTTCTTT. Full variable domain (rest looked up from reference TRBV2 and TRBJ1-1): EPEVTQTPSHQVTQMGQEVILRCVPISNHLYFYWYRQILGQKVEFLVSFYNNEISEKSEIFDDQFSVERPDGSNFTLKIRSTKLEDSAMYFCASSERKTGVNTEAFFGQGTRLTVV.

A few counts support this clonotype. The chain couples TRBV2 to TRBJ2-1; D might be TRBD2 (6 bases). V dropped 3 bases and J dropped 8 bases, with 20 bases sitting between them. Looked up from germline, CDR1 is SNHLY and CDR2 is FYNNEI. CDR3 length: 16 amino acids. CDR3 bases: TGTGCCAGCAGTGATTCTGTGGGCCTAGCTAGCGATGAGCAGTTCTTC. Encoded protein: CASSDSVGLASDEQFF.

This sequence joins TRBV7-9 and TRBJ2-5; D perhaps matches TRBD2 (6 bases). Deletions cut 5 bases from V and 5 bases from J, with 18 bases between. The CDR3 is made up of 15 amino acids. Germline V CDR1 and CDR2: SEHNR, FQNEAQ (reference sequence). The DNA of the CDR3 is TGTGCCAGCAGCCCAGCGGAGGGTGGAGGGGAGACCCAGTACTTC. Its translation: CASSPAEGGGETQYF.

V and J are TRBV20-1 and TRBJ1-1; perhaps TRBD1 as D (5 bases). Germline CDR1 is DFQATT and CDR2 is SNEGSKA (reference sequence). This CDR3 has 13 amino acids. Trimming removed 2 bases at V and 6 bases at J, with 13 bases between. The CDR3 sequence is CSARPGPSAEAFF. The CDR3 DNA follows: TGCAGTGCTAGACCGGGACCTAGCGCTGAAGCTTTCTTT.

This clonotype appeared a few times. This chain links TRBV6-2 or TRBV6-3 with TRBJ2-7; tentative D call: TRBD1 (6 bases). V dropped 4 bases and J dropped 5 bases, with 9 bases sitting between them. Germline-derived CDR1 and CDR2 are MNHEY and SVGEGT. The CDR3 consists of 12 residues. CDR3 sequence: CASSSYRDEQYF. The CDR3, as DNA: TGTGCCAGCAGTTCTTACAGGGACGAGCAGTACTTC.

This clonotype was detected once. The chain links TRBV7-9 to TRBJ2-4; the D gene is possibly TRBD2 (6 bases). The CDR3 is made up of 15 amino acids. Germline V lookup: CDR1 SEHNR, CDR2 FQNEAQ (reference sequence). The V and J ends lost 10 bases and 0 bases respectively, with 16 bases between them. The CDR3 here is CATLGEGLAKNIQYF. The DNA for the CDR3 is TGTGCCACCCTGGGAGAGGGACTAGCCAAAAACATTCAGTACTTC.

V gene TRBV4-3 combines with J gene TRBJ1-1; 10 positions agree with TRBD1. Germline-derived CDR1 and CDR2 are LGHNA and YSLEER. CDR3 length: 18 residues. The trim removed 4 bases at V and 4 bases at J, leaving 15 bases unmatched. The CDR3 region is CASSPDHFKTGGGTEAFF. In nucleotides, the CDR3 is TGCGCCAGCAGCCCCGACCATTTTAAGACAGGGGGCGGCACTGAAGCTTTCTTT.

The chain carries TRBV28 and TRBJ2-3; 11 positions match TRBD1. Germline assignment: CDR1 MDHEN and CDR2 SYDVKM. After removal of 5 bases from V and 4 bases from J, the junction contained 8 bases not matched to a gene. This CDR3 contains 16 residues. The CDR3 is CASSVSGTGGSDTQYF. The CDR3 region has the DNA TGTGCCAGCAGTGTATCCGGGACAGGGGGATCAGATACGCAGTATTTT.

In its sample, this clonotype was seen a few times. A much larger clone differs by one base, so this may be a read error. J is TRBJ2-2 and V is TRBV29-1, with TRBD1 as a possible D gene (6 bases). V was trimmed by 1 base and J by 11 bases, leaving 11 bases between them. The CDR3 extends over 12 amino acids. The germline V gene has CDR1 SQVTM and CDR2 ANQGSEA. The CDR3 nucleotides are TGCAGCGTTGAAGTAAGGGGGTTCGAGCTGTTTTTT. Its protein is CSVEVRGFELFF.

In its sample, this clonotype was seen a few times. This may stem from a read error, because a much larger clone lies one nucleotide away. V is TRBV6-2 or TRBV6-3 and J is TRBJ2-7; 9 nucleotides line up with TRBD2. The germline gives CDR1 MNHEY, CDR2 SVGEGT. The CDR3 loop spans 14 amino acids. V lost 6 bases, J lost 0 bases, and 3 bases stayed unmatched. The CDR3 loop is CASRRLAVSYEQYF. The CDR3 coding sequence is TGTGCCAGCAGACGACTAGCGGTCTCCTACGAGCAGTACTTC.

This clonotype was recorded many times. This chain connects TRBV7-2 to TRBJ2-7; D not certain. The CDR3 has 13 residues. With 2 bases removed from V and 4 bases from J, the gap between germline ends came to 9 bases. Germline loops: CDR1 SGHTA, CDR2 FQGNSA. The CDR3 bases are TGTGCCAGCAGCTTACAAGCAGAATACGAGCAGTACTTC. It codes for CASSLQAEYEQYF. The full variable domain, in which reference TRBV7-2 and TRBJ2-7 provide the parts outside the CDR3, is GAGVSQSPSNKVTEKGKDVELRCDPISGHTALYWYRQSLGQGLEFLIYFQGNSAPDKSGLPSDRFSAERTGGSVSTLTIQRTQQEDSAVYLCASSLQAEYEQYFGPGTRLTVT.

V gene TRBV4-1 combines with J gene TRBJ2-7, with D hard to call. Germline CDR1 is MGHRA and CDR2 is YSYEKL. The germline V and J ends were trimmed by 6 bases and 0 bases, with 15 bases remaining between them. The CDR3 has 15 amino acids. The chain's CDR3 is CASSLNTASSYEQYF. The CDR3 DNA follows: TGCGCCAGCAGTCTCAATACGGCAAGCTCCTACGAGCAGTACTTC.

This clonotype was observed many times. The chain joins TRBV5-5 to TRBJ2-7; no clear D. V was shortened by 4 bases and J by 5 bases, with 13 bases between the two germline ends. CDR3 length: 13 residues. Germline V gene data show CDR1 as SGHKS and CDR2 as YYEKEE (reference sequence). For the CDR3, the DNA is TGTGCCAGCAGCGCACGGACGGAACACGAGCAGTACTTC. This sequence encodes CASSARTEHEQYF.

J is TRBJ1-1 and V is TRBV7-9; D not certain. Germline V CDR1 and CDR2: SEHNR, FQNEAQ (reference sequence). The CDR3 runs to 15 residues. V was pared by 3 bases and J by 6 bases, with 17 bases between. This CDR3 is CASSFPPGGRAEAFF. The CDR3 region has the DNA TGTGCCAGCAGCTTTCCTCCGGGAGGGAGAGCTGAAGCTTTCTTT.

This clonotype was counted many times. The gene calls are TRBV12-3 or TRBV12-4 and TRBJ1-1; D is unresolved. The CDR3 is 12 amino acids. The germline V and J ends were trimmed by 4 bases and 4 bases, with 7 bases remaining between them. The CDR3 DNA reads as TGTGCCAGCAGTTCCAGTGGCACTGAAGCTTTCTTT. It encodes CASSSSGTEAFF.